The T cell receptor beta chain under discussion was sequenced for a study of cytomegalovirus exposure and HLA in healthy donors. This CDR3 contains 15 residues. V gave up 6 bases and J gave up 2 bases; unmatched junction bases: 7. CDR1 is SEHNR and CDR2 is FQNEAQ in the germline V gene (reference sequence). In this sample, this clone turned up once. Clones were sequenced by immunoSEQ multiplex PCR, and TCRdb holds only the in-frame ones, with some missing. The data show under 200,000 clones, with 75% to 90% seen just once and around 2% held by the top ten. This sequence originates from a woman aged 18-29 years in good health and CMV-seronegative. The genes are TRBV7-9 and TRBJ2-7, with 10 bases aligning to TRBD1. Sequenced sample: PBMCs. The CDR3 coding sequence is TGTGCCAGCAGTTGGACAGGGGGAGGAACCTACGAGCAGTACTTC. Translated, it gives CASSWTGGGTYEQYF.